Listed below are T cell receptor beta chains from one sample, sequenced in a study of cytomegalovirus exposure and HLA in healthy donors. The repertoire was sequenced with immunoSEQ multiplex PCR; TCRdb's copy has only in-frame clones and lacks some. The sample consists of around 180,000 clones, roughly 82% of them appearing once. Sequencing was carried out using PBMCs. These receptors were collected from a man younger than 35 in good health and CMV-seropositive. Both conserved end residues are part of each CDR3. D genes are given only for firm matches. The size field is filled for only some rows; it gives once, few, many or a size class.

once,-,TRBV5-1,TRBJ2-7,14,CASSLALGSPPKYF,TGCGCCAGCAGCTTGGCCTTAGGTAGCCCGCCAAAGTACTTC
once,TRBD1,TRBV29-1,TRBJ2-3,15,CTSKPGDRSTDTQYF,TGCACCTCAAAGCCCGGGGACAGAAGCACAGATACGCAGTATTTT
-,-,TRBV9,TRBJ2-7,13,CASSAGLEYEQYF,TGTGCCAGCAGCGCGGGACTGGAGTACGAGCAGTACTTC
few,TRBD1,TRBV5-4,TRBJ2-7,15,CASSLGTGARGEQYF,TGTGCCAGCAGCTTGGGGACAGGGGCAAGGGGCGAGCAGTACTTC
-,-,TRBV7-2,TRBJ1-5,15,CASSLQGNSNQPQHF,TGTGCCAGCAGCTTACAGGGGAATAGCAATCAGCCCCAGCATTTT
-,-,TRBV19,TRBJ1-1,13,CASYTGGNTEAFF,TGTGCCAGTTACACAGGCGGGAACACTGAAGCTTTCTTT
many,-,TRBV7-3,TRBJ2-1,15,CASSRERANVNEQFF,TGTGCCAGCAGCCGAGAGCGGGCCAACGTCAATGAGCAGTTCTTC
many,-,TRBV6-4,TRBJ2-2,13,CASSGTNTGELFF,TGTGCCAGCAGTGGGACAAACACCGGGGAGCTGTTTTTT
-,TRBD2,TRBV7-3,TRBJ2-3,16,CASSSGLAGLADTQYF,TGTGCCAGCAGCTCGGGACTAGCGGGATTGGCAGATACGCAGTATTTT
once,-,TRBV6-1,TRBJ2-5,12,CATTLAGETQYF,TGTGCCACTACGCTAGCCGGTGAGACCCAGTACTTC
-,-,TRBV27,TRBJ2-7,14,CASSPLFIPYEQYF,TGTGCCAGCAGTCCACTATTCATTCCATACGAGCAGTACTTC
-,-,TRBV2,TRBJ2-7,12,CASRENSYEQYF,TGTGCCAGCAGGGAGAACTCCTACGAGCAGTACTTC
-,-,TRBV6-5,TRBJ1-1,15,CASSYTGTLNTEAFF,TGTGCCAGCAGTTACACCGGGACACTCAACACTGAAGCTTTCTTT
-,-,TRBV30,TRBJ1-4,13,CASKGNINEKLFF,TGTGCTTCGAAGGGGAATATTAATGAAAAACTGTTTTTT
-,TRBD2,TRBV5-4,TRBJ2-7,17,CASSLGSSGRSSYEQYF,TGTGCCAGCAGCTTGGGTTCTAGCGGTCGAAGCTCCTACGAGCAGTACTTC
-,-,TRBV9,TRBJ2-1,15,CASSPGESSYNEQFF,TGTGCCAGCTCCCCGGGAGAGAGCTCCTACAATGAGCAGTTCTTC